The present T cell receptor beta chain was sequenced within a study of control samples from healthy donors and cancer patients (TCRdb year 2020). The germline V gene (reference sequence) gives CDR1 as LNHDA and CDR2 as SQIVND. The germline V and J ends show losses of 5 bases and 3 bases respectively, and no gene match explains 3 bases of the junction. From its cysteine to its phenylalanine, the CDR3 spans 14 amino acids. The only DNA kept is the CDR3, 42 bases in frame from the first base. Library method: the immunoSEQ multiplex PCR assay. TCRdb retrieved this table from immuneACCESS and kept in-frame rearrangements only. Not all clones are present; in checked studies, unresolved V genes account for under half, and no reason is known for the remainder. A total of 75,000 or so clones appear in this sample, approximately 89% of them only once. The ten largest clonotypes hold approximately 5.5% of the sample.

A word on this clone: Its antigen remains unidentified. No base qualities exist here, and no much larger clone lies one base off it.

This clonotype was sampled from a man in his sixties with colorectal cancer. The chain uses TRBV19 and TRBJ2-1; TRBD2 aligns with 8 central bases. Sample: PBMCs. The CDR3 protein is CASSGAGGYNEQFF. The sequenced DNA is TGTGCCAGTAGTGGGGCGGGGGGCTACAATGAGCAGTTCTTC.